The next 10 T cell receptor beta chains were all read from a single sample in a study of blood T cell repertoires in COVID-19. Clones were sequenced by immunoSEQ multiplex PCR, and TCRdb holds only the in-frame ones, with some missing. The sample records approximately 300,000 clones, approximately 92% being singletons. The sequenced sample consisted of PBMCs or T cells enriched from blood (not recorded which). All receptors derive from a woman younger than 45 who had recovered from COVID-19.

This rearrangement joins TRBV5-8 to TRBJ1-6; 7 bases fit TRBD1. CDR3 length equals 15 residues. The V and J ends lost 5 bases and 2 bases, in that order; junction bases with no gene match: 4. Per the germline V gene, CDR1 is SGHTS and CDR2 is YDEGEE. DNA of the CDR3: TGTGCCAGCAGTTCCGGGACAGCCTATAATTCACCCCTCCACTTT. Amino acids: CASSSGTAYNSPLHF.

This chain uses TRBV2 with TRBJ1-2; D not certain. This CDR3 contains 14 residues. Germline-derived CDR1 and CDR2 are SNHLY and FYNNEI. V lost 2 bases and J 4 bases, leaving 11 bases between the germline ends. The CDR3 here is CASSESRAGYGYTF. CDR3 sequence (DNA): TGTGCCAGCAGTGAAAGTAGAGCGGGCTATGGCTACACCTTC.

This clone was seen a few times. The V call is TRBV28, the J call TRBJ1-1, with 9 positions matching TRBD1. The CDR3 consists of 15 residues. In germline, CDR1 is MDHEN, CDR2 SYDVKM. Trimming removed 5 bases from V and 1 base from J; junction bases left unmatched: 5. For the CDR3, the DNA is TGTGCCAGCAGTCCACCACAGGGGGCGAACACTGAAGCTTTCTTT. As protein: CASSPPQGANTEAFF.

The J gene is TRBJ1-3, the V gene TRBV3-1 (or the pseudogene TRBV3-2); TRBD1 is a possible D gene (6 bases). Germline CDR1 and CDR2: LGHDT and YNNKEL (reference sequence). The germline V and J ends were trimmed by 0 bases and 2 bases, with 26 bases remaining between them. The CDR3 has 21 amino acids. This CDR3 reads CASSQDPGDTERLEAGNTIYF. CDR3 DNA sequence: TGTGCCAGCAGCCAAGACCCTGGGGACACGGAAAGGTTAGAGGCTGGAAACACCATATATTTT.

The chain is built from TRBV2 and TRBJ2-7; 9 bases align to TRBD2. CDR3 length: 14 residues. Germline V gene lookup returns CDR1 SNHLY and CDR2 FYNNEI. J was trimmed by 4 bases and V by 7 bases; bases with no gene match: 8. CDR3 nucleotide sequence: TGTGCCAGCATACCCCGGACTAGCGCATACGAGCAGTACTTC. This translates into CASIPRTSAYEQYF.

The rearrangement uses TRBV7-2 and TRBJ1-5; weak D call: TRBD1 (6 bases). This CDR3 is 13 amino acids long. V lost 1 base to trimming and J lost 7 bases, with 8 bases between them. In germline, CDR1 is SGHTA, CDR2 FQGNSA. CDR3 protein: CASSLGGQQPQHF. The CDR3 bases are TGTGCCAGCAGCTTAGGGGGGCAACAGCCCCAGCATTTT.

V usage is TRBV6-5 and J usage is TRBJ2-2; D might be TRBD1 (5 bases). From germline, CDR1 is MNHEY and CDR2 SVGAGI. The V and J ends lost 6 bases and 1 base respectively, with 9 bases between them. The CDR3 contains 14 residues. The CDR3 loop reads CASRTVMNTGELFF. The CDR3 DNA follows: TGTGCCAGCAGGACAGTTATGAACACCGGGGAGCTGTTTTTT.

The V and J genes are TRBV2 and TRBJ1-2; D remains ambiguous. Germline assignment: CDR1 SNHLY and CDR2 FYNNEI. V lost 1 base and J lost 4, with 13 bases in between. CDR3 length equals 15 residues. The DNA of the CDR3 is TGTGCCAGCAGTGAAGGAATCTACAGTGTCTATGGCTACACCTTC. It translates to CASSEGIYSVYGYTF.

The V gene is TRBV18, the J gene TRBJ1-1; the D is unclear. V was trimmed by 1 base and J by 0 bases, leaving 12 bases between them. The germline V gene has CDR1 KGHSH and CDR2 LQKENI. CDR3 length: 16 amino acids. The CDR3 coding sequence is TGTGCCAGCTCACCACGGGCTACCCAAATGAACACTGAAGCTTTCTTT. It encodes CASSPRATQMNTEAFF. The full variable domain, completed using reference TRBV18 and TRBJ1-1, is NAGVMQNPRHLVRRRGQEARLRCSPMKGHSHVYWYRQLPEEGLKFMVYLQKENIIDESGMPKERFSAEFPKEGPSILRIQQVVRGDSAAYFCASSPRATQMNTEAFFGQGTRLTVV.

This clone was seen only a few times. This rearrangement joins TRBV19 to TRBJ2-3; TRBD2 matches 7 bases. J lost 8 bases, V lost 6 bases, and 8 bases had no gene match. The germline CDR1 and CDR2 sequences are LNHDA and SQIVND (reference sequence). The CDR3 spans 13 residues. This CDR3 reads CASRESLASTQYF. Here the CDR3 DNA reads TGTGCCAGTAGAGAGTCACTAGCGAGTACGCAGTATTTT.